Sequencing of this T cell receptor (beta chain) was carried out in a study of blood T cell repertoires in COVID-19. Whole-study context: Sites in the United States, Italy and Spain provided acute and convalescent COVID-19 samples. T cells, B-cell-depleted T cells, or PBMCs supplied cDNA or gDNA.

Repertoires were generated with immunoSEQ multiplex PCR, while TCRdb's copy carries only in-frame clones and drops some. The sample has about 200,000 clones, roughly 86% seen once. This clone was counted a single time. The CDR3 runs 15 residues. CDR1 is SGHAT and CDR2 is FQNNGV in the germline V gene. V lost 3 bases, J lost 0 bases, and 12 bases lay in between. This TCR derives from a woman between 35 and 50 years old with acute or convalescent COVID-19. This sequence joins TRBV11-2 and TRBJ2-7, with D hard to call. Sequenced material: peripheral blood. This CDR3 reads CASSLYLGTSYEQYF. In nucleotides, the CDR3 is TGTGCCAGCAGCTTGTACCTGGGCACCTCCTACGAGCAGTACTTC. Combining the CDR3 with reference TRBV11-2 and TRBJ2-7 gives the whole variable domain EAGVAQSPRYKIIEKRQSVAFWCNPISGHATLYWYQQILGQGPKLLIQFQNNGVVDDSQLPKDRFSAERLKGVDSTLKIQPAKLEDSAVYLCASSLYLGTSYEQYFGPGTRLTVT.